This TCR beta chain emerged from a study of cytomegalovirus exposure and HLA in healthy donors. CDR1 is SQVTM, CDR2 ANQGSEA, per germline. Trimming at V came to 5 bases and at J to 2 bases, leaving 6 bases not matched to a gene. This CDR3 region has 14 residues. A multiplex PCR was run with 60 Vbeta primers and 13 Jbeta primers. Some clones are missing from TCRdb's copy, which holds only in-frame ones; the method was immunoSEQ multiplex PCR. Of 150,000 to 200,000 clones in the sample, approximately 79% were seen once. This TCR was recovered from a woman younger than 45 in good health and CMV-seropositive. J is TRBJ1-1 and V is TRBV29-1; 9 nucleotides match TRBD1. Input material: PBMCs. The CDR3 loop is CSVKMGQGNTEAFF. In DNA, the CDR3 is TGCAGCGTTAAAATGGGACAGGGAAACACTGAAGCTTTCTTT.